The next 20 T cell receptor beta chains were all read from a single sample in a study of T cell repertoires in cytomegalovirus infection. TCRdb fed the reads into MiXCR, producing one record per CDR3 protein. The profile shows some 230,000 distinct CDR3 sequences, about 20% of them singletons. Sequencing was carried out using CD8+ T cells from PBMCs. The receptor source for this set is a human donor in good health (CMV status not recorded). Some clones in this sample may be carry-over from other donors' samples.

This clonotype was seen ten or more times. The chain employs TRBV29-1 and TRBJ1-5, with TRBD1 matching 9 bases. The germline CDR1 and CDR2 sequences are SQVTM and ANQGSEA. The CDR3 is made up of 17 amino acids. V was clipped by 5 bases and J by 0 bases; unmatched bases: 11. In DNA, the CDR3 is TGCAGCGTTAAACAGGGGGCAACGGGATTTAGCAATCAGCCCCAGCATTTT. It specifies CSVKQGATGFSNQPQHF. Together with reference TRBV29-1 and TRBJ1-5, the CDR3 gives the full variable domain: SAVISQKPSRDICQRGTSLTIQCQVDSQVTMMFWYRQQPGQSLTLIATANQGSEATYESGFVIDKFPISRPNLTFSTLTVSNMSPEDSSIYLCSVKQGATGFSNQPQHFGDGTRLSIL.

The J gene is TRBJ1-1, the V gene TRBV12-3 or TRBV12-4; TRBD1 is a possible D gene (5 bases). The V end lost 1 base, the J end lost 0 bases, and 6 bases lay between the germline ends. The CDR3 sequence is 14 residues long. Here the CDR3 DNA reads TGTGCCAGCAGTTTAGTGACAGTGAACACTGAAGCTTTCTTT. Translating it yields CASSLVTVNTEAFF.

About this clonotype itself: A clone one base away is much larger, so this may be a read error. V and J are TRBV7-2 and TRBJ2-1; D perhaps matches TRBD1 (6 bases). Looked up from germline, CDR1 is SGHTA and CDR2 is FQGNSA. This CDR3 comprises 13 residues. The CDR3 loop is CANSPAGVHEQFF. The DNA for the CDR3 is TGTGCCAACAGCCCAGCAGGGGTCCATGAGCAGTTCTTC.

This clonotype showed up many times. V and J are TRBV7-2 and TRBJ2-1; 10 bases match TRBD2. Germline V lookup: CDR1 SGHTA, CDR2 FQGNSA. CDR3 length: 16 amino acids. The V and J ends lost 5 bases and 3 bases, in that order; junction bases with no gene match: 7. In DNA form, the CDR3 reads TGTGCCAGCAGCGTCCTTAGCGGGGGGCACTACAATGAGCAGTTCTTC. It encodes CASSVLSGGHYNEQFF.

The rearrangement joins TRBV19 to TRBJ2-2; D may correspond to TRBD1 or TRBD2 (5 bases each). The germline gives CDR1 LNHDA, CDR2 SQIVND (reference sequence). The CDR3 covers 14 residues. V lost 10 bases and J 1 base, leaving 13 bases between the germline ends. The CDR3 region has the DNA TGTGCCACCTGGGACGGCCTGAACACCGGGGAGCTGTTTTTT. Amino acid sequence: CATWDGLNTGELFF. Variable domain in full (rest from reference TRBV19 and TRBJ2-2): DGGITQSPKYLFRKEGQNVTLSCEQNLNHDAMYWYRQDPGQGLRLIYYSQIVNDFQKGDIAEGYSVSREKKESFPLTVTSAQKNPTAFYLCATWDGLNTGELFFGEGSRLTVL.

The J gene is TRBJ2-5, the V gene TRBV7-6; tentatively, D is TRBD2 (7 bases). V lost 4 bases, J lost 2 bases, and 17 bases lay in between. Germline CDR1 is SGHVS and CDR2 is FNYEAQ. CDR3 size: 16 residues. The CDR3 bases are TGTGCCAGCAGCTCCGAATTGGGGGGGCCACAAGAGACCCAGTACTTC. It encodes CASSSELGGPQETQYF.

This clonotype has a handful of counts. V is TRBV2 and J is TRBJ2-7, with D hard to call. Germline lookup yields CDR1 SNHLY and CDR2 FYNNEI. The CDR3 loop spans 12 amino acids. V lost 4 bases and J 2 bases, leaving 6 bases between the germline ends. CDR3 residues: CASSGQTYEQYF. The CDR3, as DNA: TGTGCCAGCAGTGGTCAGACCTACGAGCAGTACTTC. The full variable domain, its missing parts supplied by reference TRBV2 and TRBJ2-7, is EPEVTQTPSHQVTQMGQEVILRCVPISNHLYFYWYRQILGQKVEFLVSFYNNEISEKSEIFDDQFSVERPDGSNFTLKIRSTKLEDSAMYFCASSGQTYEQYFGPGTRLTVT.

This clonotype was seen repeatedly, ten times or more. The chain couples TRBV7-8 to TRBJ2-7, with a weak D call TRBD2 (6 bases). CDR3 length: 17 residues. Germline CDR1 and CDR2: SGHVS and FQNEAQ. V was trimmed by 2 bases and J by 0 bases, leaving 17 bases between them. The CDR3 nucleotides are TGTGCCAGCAGCTTACCAGCGGGCAGTATTATCTCCTACGAGCAGTACTTC. It codes for CASSLPAGSIISYEQYF.

The chain links TRBV28 to TRBJ1-2; D perhaps matches TRBD1 (6 bases). The CDR3 spans 14 residues. Trimming stripped 2 bases from V and 6 bases from J, with 13 bases between. Germline assignment: CDR1 MDHEN and CDR2 SYDVKM. CDR3 in amino acids: CASSLVPPGDGYTF. CDR3 DNA sequence: TGTGCCAGCAGTTTAGTCCCCCCAGGGGATGGCTACACCTTC.

The chain links TRBV11-2 to TRBJ2-2; D is unclear. Germline lookup yields CDR1 SGHAT and CDR2 FQNNGV. V gave up 6 bases and J gave up 2 bases, with 16 bases separating them. This CDR3 spans 16 amino acids. Here the CDR3 reads CASSFLQCINTGELFF. CDR3 sequence (DNA): TGTGCCAGCAGTTTTCTCCAGTGCATTAACACCGGGGAGCTGTTTTTT.

This clonotype was seen a handful of times. The chain carries TRBV3-1 and TRBJ2-7, with TRBD1 matching over 7 bases. The CDR3 runs 15 residues. Trimming at V came to 6 bases and at J to 0 bases, leaving 8 bases not matched to a gene. Germline V gene data show CDR1 as LGHDT and CDR2 as YNNKEL (reference sequence). DNA for the CDR3: TGTGCCAGCAGTCAGAGGGACAGCCGCTCCTACGAGCAGTACTTC. It codes for CASSQRDSRSYEQYF.

In this sample, this clonotype turned up a few times. This chain's CDR3 is CASLRQLSSYEQYF. Here the CDR3 DNA reads TGTGCCAGCCTCCGGCAACTGAGCTCCTACGAGCAGTACTTC. The rearrangement joins TRBV28 to TRBJ2-7; no definite D call. From germline, CDR1 is MDHEN and CDR2 SYDVKM. The CDR3 spans 14 residues. With 8 bases removed from V and 0 bases from J, the gap between germline ends came to 14 bases.

The V call is TRBV7-9, the J call TRBJ2-1; D is unresolved. There are 15 residues in the CDR3. Trimming took off 0 bases at V and 0 bases at J, with 6 bases between the two ends. CDR1 and CDR2 from the germline V gene are SEHNR and FQNEAQ (reference sequence). The CDR3 spells CASSLAWSSYNEQFF. CDR3 bases: TGTGCCAGCAGCTTAGCGTGGAGCTCCTACAATGAGCAGTTCTTC. The full variable domain, with the rest looked up from reference TRBV7-9 and TRBJ2-1, is DTGVSQNPRHKITKRGQNVTFRCDPISEHNRLYWYRQTLGQGPEFLTYFQNEAQLEKSRLLSDRFSAERPKGSFSTLEIQRTEQGDSAMYLCASSLAWSSYNEQFFGPGTRLTVL.

A note on this clonotype: This sequence may be a read error, since a much larger clone differs from it by one base. The genes are TRBV11-2 and TRBJ2-7, with unresolved D. CDR1 is SGHAT, CDR2 FQNNGV, per germline. V was clipped by 3 bases and J by 2 bases, with 14 bases between them. CDR3 length: 15 amino acids. CDR3 sequence: CASSFGRRFPYEQYF. The CDR3 nucleotides read TGTGCCAGCAGCTTCGGACGGCGGTTCCCCTACGAGCAGTACTTC.

This clonotype was seen only a few times. This chain connects TRBV7-9 to TRBJ2-1, with D unclear. The CDR3 length is 13 residues. V shed 5 bases and J shed 8 bases, with 13 bases lying between them. Germline CDR1 and CDR2: SEHNR and FQNEAQ (reference sequence). CDR3 DNA: TGTGCCAGCAGCGAGACCCTAGTATATGAGCAGTTCTTC. It codes for CASSETLVYEQFF.

The rearrangement uses TRBV20-1 and TRBJ1-2; 10 bases agree with TRBD1. There are 16 residues in the CDR3. V shed 0 bases, J shed 5 bases, and the junction held 9 bases outside the gene matches. Germline V gene data show CDR1 as DFQATT and CDR2 as SNEGSKA (reference sequence). The CDR3 spells CSARDVPGQGPYGYTF. Here the CDR3 DNA reads TGCAGTGCTAGAGATGTCCCGGGACAGGGGCCGTATGGCTACACCTTC.

This clonotype has only a few counts. The CDR3 loop is CASSQAGVRYEQYF. CDR3 DNA: TGCGCCAGCAGCCAAGCAGGGGTAAGATACGAGCAGTACTTC. V usage is TRBV4-1 and J usage is TRBJ2-7, with D possibly matching TRBD1 (6 bases). The CDR3 has 14 residues. Looked up from germline, CDR1 is MGHRA and CDR2 is YSYEKL. V was pared by 1 base and J by 4 bases, with 11 bases between.

The genes are TRBV20-1 and TRBJ2-3; D could derive from TRBD1 or TRBD2 (6 bases each). Trimming took off 6 bases at V and 0 bases at J, with 22 bases between the two ends. There are 17 residues in the CDR3. Germline CDR1 reads DFQATT; CDR2 reads SNEGSKA (reference sequence). CDR3 sequence (DNA): TGCAGTGCAAGACAGGAGCCAAGGACTATTAGCACAGATACGCAGTATTTT. It codes for CSARQEPRTISTDTQYF.

This clonotype was seen a handful of times. The CDR3 spells CASSDLRGASYEQYF. The CDR3 bases are TGTGCCAGCAGTGACCTGCGGGGGGCCTCCTACGAGCAGTACTTC. V gene TRBV6-4 combines with J gene TRBJ2-7; 8 positions agree with TRBD2. The CDR3 length is 15 residues. CDR1 and CDR2 (germline): MRHNA, SNTAGT. Trimming cost V 2 bases and J 0 bases; bases outside gene matches: 3.

This clonotype showed up just once. V is TRBV20-1 and J is TRBJ2-1; 9 bases are a match to TRBD2. The CDR3 is 15 residues long. Germline V gives CDR1 DFQATT, CDR2 SNEGSKA (reference sequence). Trimming took 6 bases from V and 2 from J; bases not matched to a gene: 8. CDR3 sequence (DNA): TGCAGTGCCCCGGGGCGGGGGGGAGCCTACAATGAGCAGTTCTTC. This encodes CSAPGRGGAYNEQFF.